The 13 T cell receptor beta chains listed next were all sequenced from one sample in a study of blood T cell repertoires in COVID-19. The repertoire was sequenced with immunoSEQ multiplex PCR; TCRdb's copy has only in-frame clones and lacks some. The sample shows around 53,000 clones, 90% of them seen only once. The specimen sequenced was peripheral blood. The receptors come from a human donor in a cohort sampled during active COVID-19.

V gene TRBV12-3 or TRBV12-4 combines with J gene TRBJ2-1; possibly TRBD2 for D (7 bases). Trimming left V 6 bases short and J 10 bases short, with 13 bases between. The CDR3 loop spans 12 amino acids. The CDR3 bases are TGTGCCAGCAGGATAGGGGGGGAAGAGCAGTTCTTC. This gives the protein CASRIGGEEQFF.

The chain carries TRBV12-3 or TRBV12-4 and TRBJ2-7; 7 nucleotides align to TRBD1. The CDR3 contains 13 residues. J lost 2 bases, V lost 3 bases, and 1 base had no gene match. The CDR3 protein is CASSLGQPYEQYV. The DNA of the CDR3 is TGTGCCAGCAGTTTGGGACAGCCCTACGAGCAGTACGTC.

This clone occurred once. This chain joins TRBV9 and TRBJ2-1, with 7 nucleotides matching TRBD2. The CDR3 extends over 15 amino acids. Germline CDR1 reads SGDLS; CDR2 reads YYNGEE. The junction had 7 bases not matched to a gene; V was cut back by 0 bases and J by 7 bases. DNA of the CDR3: TGTGCCAGCAGCGTAGGCGGGAGAGGGAGGAATGAGCAGTTCTTC. This sequence encodes CASSVGGRGRNEQFF.

The genes are TRBV5-4 and TRBJ2-3; D is ambiguous. V was clipped by 4 bases and J by 3 bases, with 3 bases between them. CDR1 and CDR2 (germline): SGHNT, YYREEE (reference sequence). The CDR3 is 11 residues long. The chain's CDR3 is CASSLTDTQYF. The CDR3 bases are TGTGCCAGCAGCCTGACAGATACGCAGTATTTT.

The CDR3 sequence is CAGLQETQYF. The CDR3 DNA follows: TGTGCCGGGCTACAAGAGACCCAGTACTTC. V usage is TRBV11-3 and J usage is TRBJ2-5; D unclear. V lost 11 bases and J lost 2, with 6 bases in between. The CDR3 length is 10 residues. The V gene's germline CDR1 is SGHNT and CDR2 YENEEA. The full variable domain, its missing parts supplied by reference TRBV11-3 and TRBJ2-5, is EAGVVQSPRYKIIEKKQPVAFWCNPISGHNTLYWYLQNLGQGPELLIRYENEEAVDDSQLPKDRFSAERLKGVDSTLKIQPAELGDSAVYLCAGLQETQYFGPGTRLLVL.

The chain carries TRBV7-9 and TRBJ1-1, with 8 bases fitting TRBD1. V lost 1 base and J lost 5; bases outside the gene matches: 15. The germline V gene has CDR1 SEHNR and CDR2 FQNEAQ (reference sequence). This CDR3 contains 18 residues. CDR3 DNA sequence: TGTGCCAGCAGCTTAGTTCTACTCAGGGGGCGCTTCGGTACTGAAGCTTTCTTT. This translates into CASSLVLLRGRFGTEAFF. Together with reference TRBV7-9 and TRBJ1-1, the CDR3 gives the full variable domain: DTGVSQNPRHKITKRGQNVTFRCDPISEHNRLYWYRQTLGQGPEFLTYFQNEAQLEKSRLLSDRFSAERPKGSFSTLEIQRTEQGDSAMYLCASSLVLLRGRFGTEAFFGQGTRLTVV.

The chain combines TRBV30 with TRBJ2-3, with TRBD1 matching 7 bases. The CDR3 loop spans 14 amino acids. Trimming took 5 bases from V and 4 from J; bases not matched to a gene: 9. Germline V lookup: CDR1 GTSNPN, CDR2 SVGIG (reference sequence). The CDR3: CAWWTGWIADTQYF. The CDR3 region has the DNA TGTGCCTGGTGGACAGGCTGGATTGCAGATACGCAGTATTTT.

V is TRBV23-1 and J is TRBJ2-1, with 10 nucleotides matching TRBD1. TRBV23-1 is an ORF, and what it does is uncertain. V was clipped by 2 bases and J by 1 base; unmatched bases: 5. This CDR3 comprises 17 residues. CDR3 nucleotide sequence: TGCGCCAGCAGTCAACCCGGGGGACAGGGGTCCTACAATGAGCAGTTCTTC. This sequence encodes CASSQPGGQGSYNEQFF.

The gene calls are TRBV19 and TRBJ2-1; 10 nucleotides match TRBD2. CDR3 length equals 13 residues. Germline V gene lookup returns CDR1 LNHDA and CDR2 SQIVND (reference sequence). Trimming removed 4 bases from V and 9 bases from J; junction bases left unmatched: 3. This CDR3 is CASSTGTSAEQFF. For the CDR3, the DNA is TGTGCCAGTAGTACAGGGACTAGCGCTGAGCAGTTCTTC.

This clone was recorded only once. The chain joins TRBV5-4 to TRBJ2-1, with 12 positions matching TRBD2. Germline loops: CDR1 SGHNT, CDR2 YYREEE (reference sequence). V was pared by 4 bases and J by 3 bases, with 2 bases of the junction left unmatched. The CDR3 is made up of 15 amino acids. CDR3 sequence: CASSTTSGGYNEQFF. Here the CDR3 DNA reads TGTGCCAGCAGCACGACTAGCGGGGGCTACAATGAGCAGTTCTTC.

This rearrangement joins TRBV6-5 to TRBJ1-5; D may be TRBD1 (6 bases). The germline CDR1 and CDR2 sequences are MNHEY and SVGAGI. Trimming removed 4 bases from V and 1 base from J, with 14 bases in between. This CDR3 contains 16 residues. CDR3 in DNA: TGTGCCAGCAGTTGGTTAGGGGGTGGGAGCAATCAGCCCCAGCATTTT. This translates into CASSWLGGGSNQPQHF.

The rearrangement uses TRBV10-2 and TRBJ2-1; 8 bases fit TRBD1. Germline CDR1 WSHSY, CDR2 SAAADI. This CDR3 has 15 residues. J lost 9 bases, V lost 4 bases, and 11 bases had no gene match. CDR3 region: CASSVRQGLRAEQFF. CDR3 DNA sequence: TGCGCCAGCAGTGTTCGACAGGGGCTCCGGGCTGAGCAGTTCTTC.

The chain uses TRBV6-5 and TRBJ2-7; no firm D call. The germline gives CDR1 MNHEY, CDR2 SVGAGI. Trimming removed 6 bases from V and 0 bases from J, with 6 bases in between. This CDR3 is 12 amino acids long. The CDR3 loop reads CASSPSSYEQYF. As DNA, the CDR3 is TGTGCCAGCAGCCCCAGCTCCTACGAGCAGTACTTC.